This TCR beta chain was sequenced for a study of cytomegalovirus exposure and HLA in healthy donors. Broader study findings: Immune exposure information available was restricted to CMV serostatus. Three chains tied to CMV proved CMV antigen-specific in vitro.

Comment on this clone: Its antigen is undetermined.

With 60 Vbeta and 13 Jbeta primers, the PCR was carried out. Measured with immunoSEQ multiplex PCR; TCRdb has only the in-frame clones, and not every one. The table for this sample gives around 210,000 clones. This CDR3 is 18 amino acids long. Per germline, CDR1 SNHLY and CDR2 FYNNEI. V lost 6 bases and J lost 2; bases outside the gene matches: 13. The gene calls are TRBV2 and TRBJ2-1, with TRBD2 matching over 10 bases. Sequencing was carried out using PBMCs. The sequence came from a woman aged 25 to 39 in good health and CMV-seropositive. The chain's CDR3 is CASSLAGAVPGAYNEQFF. The CDR3 nucleotides are TGTGCCAGCAGCCTAGCGGGAGCAGTTCCAGGCGCCTACAATGAGCAGTTCTTC.